The 17 T cell receptor beta chains listed next were all sequenced from one sample in a study of blood T cell repertoires in COVID-19. Only in-frame clones appear in the TCRdb table, and some are missing; sequencing was by immunoSEQ multiplex PCR. This table holds about 240,000 clones, about 82% found once. Sequences were obtained from peripheral blood. Receptor source: a man at least 80 years old with acute or convalescent COVID-19.

The chain has TRBV21-1 and TRBJ2-3; the table assigns TRBD2, which was not confirmed against the DNA. TRBV21-1 corresponds to a pseudogene. The CDR3 totals 15 residues. This chain's CDR3 is CASSAGRTSTDTQYF. As DNA, the CDR3 is TGTGCCAGCAGCGCCGGGAGGACTAGCACAGATACGCAGTATTTT.

This chain connects TRBV5-4 to TRBJ2-7; D ambiguous. The V end lost 5 bases, the J end lost 0 bases, and 12 bases lay between the germline ends. This CDR3 contains 14 residues. Germline V gene data show CDR1 as SGHNT and CDR2 as YYREEE (reference sequence). CDR3 sequence reads: CASRSERHSYEQYF. The CDR3 DNA follows: TGTGCCAGCAGATCCGAGCGCCACTCCTACGAGCAGTACTTC.

This chain joins TRBV4-3 and TRBJ1-4; possible D gene TRBD1, 5 bases. Germline CDR1 LGHNA, CDR2 YSLEER. This CDR3 is 16 amino acids long. Trimming shortened V by 0 bases and J by 0 bases, and 8 bases separated the two germline ends. The CDR3 region has the DNA TGCGCCAGCAGCCAAGATCTGACAGCAACTAATGAAAAACTGTTTTTT. It specifies CASSQDLTATNEKLFF.

The V and J genes are TRBV19 and TRBJ2-7; D may be TRBD1 (5 bases). This CDR3 comprises 14 residues. V lost 7 bases, J lost 6 bases, and 19 bases lay in between. Germline CDR1 and CDR2: LNHDA and SQIVND (reference sequence). CDR3 sequence (DNA): TGTGCCAGTAATCCCCGACACAGGCGGACCGAGCAGTACTTC. Residues: CASNPRHRRTEQYF.

The genes are TRBV19 and TRBJ1-2, with D perhaps TRBD1 (6 bases). V dropped 8 bases and J dropped 8 bases, with 18 bases sitting between them. Germline CDR1 reads LNHDA; CDR2 reads SQIVND (reference sequence). This CDR3 is 13 amino acids long. For the CDR3, the DNA is TGTGCCAGTCAACCCACAGGGTTCGAAGGCTACACCTTC. It specifies CASQPTGFEGYTF.

This chain links TRBV7-8 with TRBJ1-6; no firm D call. V was shortened by 0 bases and J by 2 bases, with 2 bases between the two germline ends. The CDR3 is 14 residues long. Germline V gene data show CDR1 as SGHVS and CDR2 as FQNEAQ. CDR3 sequence reads: CASSLATYNSPLHF. As DNA, the CDR3 is TGTGCCAGCAGCTTAGCTACCTATAATTCACCCCTCCACTTT.

The J gene is TRBJ1-5, the V gene TRBV5-4; weak D call: TRBD1 (6 bases). CDR3 length equals 12 residues. The germline V and J ends were trimmed by 10 bases and 2 bases, with 10 bases remaining between them. Germline V gene lookup returns CDR1 SGHNT and CDR2 YYREEE (reference sequence). The DNA for the CDR3 is TGTGCCTACAGGGACGGCAATCAGCCCCAGCATTTT. It codes for CAYRDGNQPQHF. Using reference TRBV5-4 and TRBJ1-5 for the parts outside the CDR3, the full variable domain is ETGVTQSPTHLIKTRGQQVTLRCSSQSGHNTVSWYQQALGQGPQFIFQYYREEENGRGNFPPRFSGLQFPNYSSELNVNALELDDSALYLCAYRDGNQPQHFGDGTRLSIL.

The chain combines TRBV10-3 with TRBJ1-2; D not certain. Germline CDR1 and CDR2: ENHRY and SYGVKD. Trimming shortened V by 6 bases and J by 12 bases, and 20 bases separated the two germline ends. The CDR3 extends over 13 amino acids. The CDR3 DNA reads TGTGCCATCAGCACGTCACCACGGGGAAGGGACACCTTC. It specifies CAISTSPRGRDTF.

The chain links TRBV10-1 to TRBJ2-3; the D gene is possibly TRBD1 (5 bases). This CDR3 is 16 amino acids long. Germline V gene data show CDR1 as WNHNN and CDR2 as SYGVQD (reference sequence). V was cut by 0 bases and J by 1 base, with 11 bases left in between. As DNA, the CDR3 is TGCGCCAGCAGTGAGTCCAGGGAATGGGGCACAGATACGCAGTATTTT. Its protein is CASSESREWGTDTQYF.

V gene TRBV7-3 combines with J gene TRBJ2-5, with D uncertain. Trimming removed 5 bases at V and 1 base at J, with 8 bases between. This CDR3 comprises 13 residues. CDR1 and CDR2 from the germline V gene are SGHTA and FQGTGA. The DNA of the CDR3 is TGTGCCAGCAGCGAGATCCCCCAAGAGACCCAGTACTTC. The encoded protein is CASSEIPQETQYF.

CDR3 DNA: TGTGCCAGCCACTCCCACGCAGGGGACAGGGGGAACTATGGCTACACCTTC. Its translation is CASHSHAGDRGNYGYTF. The V gene is TRBV19, the J gene TRBJ1-2; TRBD1 agrees at 11 bases. The CDR3 has 17 residues. Germline assignment: CDR1 LNHDA and CDR2 SQIVND (reference sequence). The trim removed 9 bases at V and 2 bases at J, leaving 14 bases unmatched.

V and J are TRBV29-1 and TRBJ1-1, with 7 bases lining up with TRBD1. J gave up 11 bases and V 7 bases, and 10 bases lay outside the gene matches. Per the germline V gene, CDR1 is SQVTM and CDR2 is ANQGSEA. The CDR3 has 11 amino acids. The CDR3 nucleotides are TGCAGCGCCGGGGAGACAGGGTGGGCTTTCTTT. Translating gives CSAGETGWAFF.

With regard to this clone: The same CDR3 is also encoded by other DNA sequences in this sample. V usage is TRBV5-1 and J usage is TRBJ1-1, with no clear D. Trimming took off 0 bases at V and 5 bases at J, with 11 bases between the two ends. The CDR3 spans 14 residues. Germline CDR1 is SGHRS and CDR2 is YFSETQ. The CDR3 DNA reads TGCGCCAGCAGCTTGGAGGGTCGAGGGACTGAAGCTTTCTTT. Amino acid sequence: CASSLEGRGTEAFF.

This chain connects TRBV9 to TRBJ2-2; 8 positions agree with TRBD1. Germline trimming cut 1 base from V and 3 bases from J; bases unmatched to any gene: 2. This CDR3 is built from 15 residues. Germline V gene data show CDR1 as SGDLS and CDR2 as YYNGEE. CDR3 protein: CASSVQGAYTGELFF. The CDR3 nucleotides read TGTGCCAGCAGCGTACAGGGGGCTTACACCGGGGAGCTGTTTTTT.

The V gene is TRBV11-3, the J gene TRBJ2-5, with 10 bases lining up with TRBD2. Germline V gene lookup returns CDR1 SGHNT and CDR2 YENEEA. The CDR3 is 17 amino acids. V shed 1 base, J shed 2 bases, and the junction held 7 bases outside the gene matches. The CDR3: CASSLGFSGGHQETQYF. The CDR3 DNA follows: TGTGCCAGCAGCTTAGGTTTTAGCGGGGGGCATCAAGAGACCCAGTACTTC.

The J gene is TRBJ1-4, the V gene TRBV4-3; 7 nucleotides match TRBD1. This CDR3 region has 16 residues. The V and J ends lost 6 bases and 0 bases, in that order; junction bases with no gene match: 7. Germline lookup yields CDR1 LGHNA and CDR2 YSLEER. CDR3 sequence reads: CASRRDREATNEKLFF. The CDR3 bases are TGCGCCAGCAGGCGTGACAGGGAGGCAACTAATGAAAAACTGTTTTTT.

The genes are TRBV28 and TRBJ1-6; TRBD1 matches 8 bases. The CDR3 has 13 amino acids. V gave up 7 bases and J gave up 8 bases; unmatched junction bases: 4. In germline, CDR1 is MDHEN, CDR2 SYDVKM. The CDR3 protein is CASTQGAHSPLHF. The CDR3 region has the DNA TGTGCCAGCACCCAGGGGGCGCATTCACCCCTCCACTTT.